This TCR beta chain was recorded in a study of T cell repertoires in cytomegalovirus infection. At the level of the study: Matching HLA type and CMV infection were both indicated by public TCR beta signatures. Findings and caveats of the study: The response measured ex vivo was dominated by TCR beta clonotypes (HLA-C-restricted and CMV-specific). Pooled public TCR beta family frequency picked out CMV carriers with the relevant HLA.

CDR1 is SQVTM, CDR2 ANQGSEA, per germline. The CDR3 spans 14 residues. With 2 bases clipped from V and 3 bases from J, the junction kept 5 bases outside the gene matches. This clonotype was seen more than once but under ten times. The antigen remains unidentified. From the reads, TCRdb called clonotypes with MiXCR, one entry per CDR3 protein. The table shows about 300,000 distinct CDR3 sequences, with around 9.1% occurring only once. The TCR was taken from a human donor in good health (CMV status not recorded). Some clones in this sample may be carry-over from other donors' samples. Sequenced input: PBMCs. The chain uses TRBV29-1 and TRBJ2-3; TRBD1 agrees at 7 bases. The CDR3 sequence: CSVEKGAITDTQYF. Written as DNA, the CDR3 is TGCAGCGTTGAAAAGGGGGCGATTACAGATACGCAGTATTTT.